What follows is one T cell receptor beta chain and its context. This record belongs to a study of blood T cell repertoires in COVID-19. Study summary: The United States, Italy and Spain provided the acute and convalescent COVID-19 samples. The cDNA or gDNA used as material had been derived from T cells, B-cell-depleted T cells, or PBMCs.

In the original workflow: From reference gene primer amplification, estimates of nucleated cell counts were derived. Here immunoSEQ multiplex PCR was the method, and the copy in TCRdb shows in-frame clones only, minus some. V and J calls and clone size are those listed in that table; D and trimming were worked out from the DNA. The profile shows 85,000 to 100,000 clones, approximately 80% of them singletons. The receptor comes from a human donor in a cohort sampled during active COVID-19. Sequencing was performed on peripheral blood.

The CDR3 reads CSAQRGQGMVGYTF. The CDR3 DNA reads as TGCAGCGCCCAACGCGGACAGGGAATGGTTGGCTACACCTTC. The chain combines TRBV29-1 with TRBJ1-2; 8 positions agree with TRBD1. CDR1 and CDR2 from the germline V gene are SQVTM and ANQGSEA. V lost 7 bases and J lost 7; bases outside the gene matches: 14. The CDR3 has 14 amino acids.